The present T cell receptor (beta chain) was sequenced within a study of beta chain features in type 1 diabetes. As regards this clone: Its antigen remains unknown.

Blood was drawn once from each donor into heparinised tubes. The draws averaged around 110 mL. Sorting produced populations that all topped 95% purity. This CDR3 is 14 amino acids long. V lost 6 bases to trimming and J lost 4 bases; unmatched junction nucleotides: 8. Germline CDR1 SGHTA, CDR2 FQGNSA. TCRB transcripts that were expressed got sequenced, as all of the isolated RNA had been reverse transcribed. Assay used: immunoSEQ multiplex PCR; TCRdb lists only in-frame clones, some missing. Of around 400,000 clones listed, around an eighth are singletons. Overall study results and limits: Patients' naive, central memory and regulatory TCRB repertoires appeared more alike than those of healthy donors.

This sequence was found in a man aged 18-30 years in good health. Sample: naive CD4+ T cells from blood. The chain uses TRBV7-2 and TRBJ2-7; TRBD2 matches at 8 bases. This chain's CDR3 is CASRKAGAGYEQYF. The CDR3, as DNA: TGTGCCAGCAGAAAAGCGGGAGCCGGATACGAGCAGTACTTC. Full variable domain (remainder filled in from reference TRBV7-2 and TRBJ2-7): GAGVSQSPSNKVTEKGKDVELRCDPISGHTALYWYRQSLGQGLEFLIYFQGNSAPDKSGLPSDRFSAERTGGSVSTLTIQRTQQEDSAVYLCASRKAGAGYEQYFGPGTRLTVT.